Below are 16 T cell receptor beta chains sequenced from a single sample in a study of cytotoxic CD8 clonotypes in ibrutinib-treated CLL. This table comes from immunoSEQ multiplex PCR, and its TCRdb copy is limited to in-frame clones, with some not included. Of about 130,000 clones listed, more than 75% are singletons. The input for sequencing was PBMCs, taken after 24 months of ibrutinib treatment. These receptors originate from a human donor with chronic lymphocytic leukemia.

The chain carries TRBV5-1 and TRBJ1-1, with D maybe TRBD1 (6 bases). Germline V CDR1 and CDR2: SGHRS, YFSETQ. This CDR3 is 15 amino acids long. Trimming removed 4 bases from V and 1 base from J, with 14 bases in between. CDR3 sequence: CASSPTPGQNTEAFF. The CDR3 DNA reads TGCGCCAGCAGCCCCACCCCGGGACAGAACACTGAAGCTTTCTTT.

This clone was observed once. This rearrangement joins TRBV6-5 to TRBJ2-3, with D maybe TRBD2 (6 bases). This CDR3 is 13 amino acids long. V was cut by 8 bases and J by 1 base, with 10 bases left in between. Germline V gene data show CDR1 as MNHEY and CDR2 as SVGAGI. CDR3 sequence: CASRGGGTDTQYF. Here the CDR3 DNA reads TGTGCCAGCCGGGGCGGGGGCACAGATACGCAGTATTTT.

The V and J genes are TRBV28 and TRBJ1-1; perhaps TRBD1 as D (6 bases). The CDR3 is 14 amino acids. V lost 8 bases to trimming and J lost 3 bases, with 16 bases between them. Germline CDR1 reads MDHEN; CDR2 reads SYDVKM. The CDR3 coding sequence is TGTGCCAGCGGGGGGCACGGCCCGCACACTGAAGCTTTCTTT. It translates to CASGGHGPHTEAFF.

The chain has TRBV11-1 and TRBJ2-3; TRBD1 matches at 7 bases. The CDR3 extends over 14 amino acids. CDR1 SGHAT and CDR2 FQDESV come from the germline V gene (reference sequence). J lost 2 bases, V lost 6 bases, and 5 bases had no gene match. CDR3 region: CASRSDRSTDTQYF. CDR3 nucleotide sequence: TGTGCCAGCAGATCGGACAGGTCCACAGATACGCAGTATTTT.

This clone came up many times. The chain recombines TRBV15 with TRBJ2-1; D is ambiguous. The CDR3 extends over 12 amino acids. V lost 0 bases and J 6 bases, leaving 3 bases between the germline ends. Looked up from germline, CDR1 is LNHNV and CDR2 is YYDKDF (reference sequence). CDR3 nucleotide sequence: TGTGCCACCAGCAGAGATTTCAATGAGCAGTTCTTC. Amino acids: CATSRDFNEQFF.

The J gene is TRBJ1-3, the V gene TRBV7-9; no reliable D call. The V gene lost 4 bases and the J gene lost 8 bases, with 18 bases spanning the gap. The CDR3 consists of 15 residues. Germline loops: CDR1 SEHNR, CDR2 FQNEAQ (reference sequence). The chain's CDR3 is CASSSRLQSGDTIYF. Here the CDR3 DNA reads TGTGCCAGCAGCTCCCGACTCCAATCCGGGGACACCATATATTTT.

The chain employs TRBV28 and TRBJ1-3; D is possibly TRBD1 (5 bases). The CDR3 has 13 amino acids. Deletions cut 8 bases from V and 1 base from J, with 9 bases between. Per germline, CDR1 MDHEN and CDR2 SYDVKM. CDR3 protein: CASGGGSGNTIYF. The DNA for the CDR3 is TGTGCCAGCGGTGGGGGGTCTGGAAACACCATATATTTT.

The chain combines TRBV13 with TRBJ1-3, with D uncertain. The V end lost 5 bases, the J end lost 0 bases, and 11 bases lay between the germline ends. CDR3 size: 15 residues. CDR1 PRHDT and CDR2 FYEKMQ come from the germline V gene (reference sequence). The CDR3 nucleotides are TGTGCCAGCAGCGCCGGACGCATCTCTGGAAACACCATATATTTT. Encoded protein: CASSAGRISGNTIYF.

This clone appeared once. The chain employs TRBV19 and TRBJ2-1; 9 nucleotides match TRBD2. Germline V gene data show CDR1 as LNHDA and CDR2 as SQIVND (reference sequence). The trim removed 4 bases at V and 6 bases at J, leaving 7 bases unmatched. This CDR3 is built from 15 residues. The DNA for the CDR3 is TGTGCCAGTAGTAGGGCTGGGACTAGCTCCAATGAGCAGTTCTTC. Residues: CASSRAGTSSNEQFF.

Remarks on this clone: Within the sample, other DNA sequences also encode this same CDR3. The rearrangement uses TRBV20-1 and TRBJ2-7; the D gene is possibly TRBD2 (5 bases). The CDR3 runs 11 residues. Germline-derived CDR1 and CDR2 are DFQATT and SNEGSKA (reference sequence). Trimming stripped 6 bases from V and 2 bases from J, with 8 bases between. CDR3 in DNA: TGCAGTGCCGAGGGCGCCTACGAGCAGTACTTC. Translation: CSAEGAYEQYF.

There are a few counts of this clone. This chain uses TRBV6-5 with TRBJ1-5, with D perhaps TRBD1 (6 bases). V was trimmed by 5 bases and J by 1 base, leaving 9 bases between them. Germline CDR1 and CDR2: MNHEY and SVGAGI. The CDR3 runs 14 residues. The CDR3 protein is CASSPDRSNQPQHF. CDR3 sequence (DNA): TGTGCCAGCAGTCCAGACAGGAGCAATCAGCCCCAGCATTTT.

This clone was seen a handful of times. The chain recombines TRBV11-2 with TRBJ2-1; TRBD1 agrees at 11 bases. The CDR3 consists of 15 residues. V was pared by 1 base and J by 5 bases, with 1 base of the junction left unmatched. CDR1 and CDR2 from the germline V gene are SGHAT and FQNNGV. The CDR3 DNA follows: TGTGCCAGCAGCTTAGGGACAGGGGGCCACAATGAGCAGTTCTTC. Protein sequence: CASSLGTGGHNEQFF.

This chain connects TRBV18 to TRBJ2-2; the match to TRBD1 covers 10 bases. V lost 6 bases to trimming and J lost 6 bases; unmatched junction nucleotides: 7. Germline V gene lookup returns CDR1 KGHSH and CDR2 LQKENI. CDR3 length: 15 residues. The CDR3 region is CASSSGTGDAGELFF. CDR3 DNA: TGTGCCAGCTCGTCCGGGACAGGGGATGCCGGGGAGCTGTTTTTT. Combining the CDR3 with reference TRBV18 and TRBJ2-2 gives the whole variable domain NAGVMQNPRHLVRRRGQEARLRCSPMKGHSHVYWYRQLPEEGLKFMVYLQKENIIDESGMPKERFSAEFPKEGPSILRIQQVVRGDSAAYFCASSSGTGDAGELFFGEGSRLTVL.

This sequence joins TRBV6-5 and TRBJ1-5; no clear D gene. The V and J ends lost 4 bases and 7 bases respectively, with 11 bases between them. The CDR3 runs to 13 residues. From germline, CDR1 is MNHEY and CDR2 SVGAGI. This CDR3 reads CASSFAPSQPQHF. CDR3 DNA: TGTGCCAGCAGTTTCGCCCCCTCCCAGCCCCAGCATTTT.

The chain combines TRBV10-3 with TRBJ2-4; no reliable D call. The CDR3 contains 12 residues. Germline CDR1 is ENHRY and CDR2 is SYGVKD. Between the trimmed V and J ends, which lost 10 bases and 5 bases, there was a span of 12 bases. CDR3 sequence reads: CATSAGENIQYF. CDR3 DNA sequence: TGTGCCACCTCGGCTGGGGAAAACATTCAGTACTTC.

The chain joins TRBV7-3 to TRBJ2-3; D uncertain. Between the trimmed V and J ends, which lost 2 bases and 1 base, there was a span of 4 bases. There are 13 residues in the CDR3. Germline V gene data show CDR1 as SGHTA and CDR2 as FQGTGA. CDR3 in amino acids: CASSLYRTDTQYF. The CDR3, as DNA: TGTGCCAGCAGCTTATATCGCACAGATACGCAGTATTTT.